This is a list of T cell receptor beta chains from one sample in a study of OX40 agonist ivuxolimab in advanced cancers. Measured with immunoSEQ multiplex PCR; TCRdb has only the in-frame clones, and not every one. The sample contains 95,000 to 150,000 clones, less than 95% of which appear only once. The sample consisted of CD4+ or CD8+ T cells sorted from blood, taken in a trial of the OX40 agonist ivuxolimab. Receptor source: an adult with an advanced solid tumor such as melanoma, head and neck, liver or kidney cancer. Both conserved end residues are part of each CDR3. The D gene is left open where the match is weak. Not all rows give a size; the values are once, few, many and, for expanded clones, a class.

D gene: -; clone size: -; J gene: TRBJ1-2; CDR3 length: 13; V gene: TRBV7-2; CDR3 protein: CASSLAAAYGYTF; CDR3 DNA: TGTGCCAGCAGCTTAGCGGCAGCCTATGGCTACACCTTC
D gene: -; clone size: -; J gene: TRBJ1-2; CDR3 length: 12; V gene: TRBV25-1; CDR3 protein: CASSGNIYGYTF; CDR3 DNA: TGTGCCAGCAGTGGGAACATCTATGGCTACACCTTC
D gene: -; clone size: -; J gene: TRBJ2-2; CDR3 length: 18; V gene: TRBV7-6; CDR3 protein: CASSLGRDGYSNTGELFF; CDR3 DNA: TGTGCCAGCAGCTTAGGCCGGGACGGATATTCGAACACCGGGGAGCTGTTTTTT
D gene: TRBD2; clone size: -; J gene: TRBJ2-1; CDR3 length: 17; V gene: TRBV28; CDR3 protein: CASSPSLAGGPRNEQFF; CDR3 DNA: TGTGCCAGCAGTCCGTCTTTAGCGGGAGGGCCGAGGAATGAGCAGTTCTTC
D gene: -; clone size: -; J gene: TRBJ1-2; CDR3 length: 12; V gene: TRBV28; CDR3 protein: CASSLLRHGYTF; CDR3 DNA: TGTGCCAGCAGTTTATTGAGGCATGGCTACACCTTC
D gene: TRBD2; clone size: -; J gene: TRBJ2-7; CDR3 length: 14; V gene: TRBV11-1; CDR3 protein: CASSLTGGVYEQYF; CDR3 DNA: TGTGCCAGCAGCTTAACGGGAGGAGTTTATGAGCAGTACTTC
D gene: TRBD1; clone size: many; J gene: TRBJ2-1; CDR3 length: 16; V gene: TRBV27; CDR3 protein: CASSQDAGTVYNEQFF; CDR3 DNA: TGTGCCAGCAGTCAGGACGCCGGGACAGTATACAATGAGCAGTTCTTC
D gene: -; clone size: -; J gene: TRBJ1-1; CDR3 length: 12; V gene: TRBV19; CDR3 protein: CASSHKNTEAFF; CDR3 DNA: TGTGCCAGTAGCCACAAGAACACTGAAGCTTTCTTT
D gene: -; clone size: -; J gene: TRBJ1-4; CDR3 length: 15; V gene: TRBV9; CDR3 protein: CASSVASQGNEKLFF; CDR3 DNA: TGTGCCAGCAGCGTAGCGTCGCAGGGGAACGAAAAACTGTTTTTT
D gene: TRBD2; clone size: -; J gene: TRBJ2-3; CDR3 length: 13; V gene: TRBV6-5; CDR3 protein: CASSATSRDTQYF; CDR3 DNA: TGTGCCAGCAGTGCGACTAGCAGAGATACGCAGTATTTT
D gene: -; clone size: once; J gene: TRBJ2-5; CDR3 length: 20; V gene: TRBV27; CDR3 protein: CASSLSGVKGAGDFQETQYF; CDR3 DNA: TGTGCCAGCAGTTTATCCGGCGTTAAGGGGGCAGGGGACTTTCAAGAGACCCAGTACTTC
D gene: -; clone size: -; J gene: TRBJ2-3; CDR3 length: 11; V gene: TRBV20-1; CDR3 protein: CSAPGADTQYF; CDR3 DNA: TGCAGTGCCCCGGGAGCAGATACGCAGTATTTT
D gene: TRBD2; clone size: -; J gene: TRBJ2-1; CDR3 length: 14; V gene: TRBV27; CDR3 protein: CASSSPGGNNEQFF; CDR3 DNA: TGTGCCAGCAGCAGCCCCGGGGGGAACAATGAGCAGTTCTTC
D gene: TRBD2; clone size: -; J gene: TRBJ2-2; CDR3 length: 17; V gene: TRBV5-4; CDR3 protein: CASSAPGQAGESGELFF; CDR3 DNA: TGTGCCAGCAGCGCACCCGGGCAAGCGGGAGAAAGTGGGGAGCTGTTTTTT
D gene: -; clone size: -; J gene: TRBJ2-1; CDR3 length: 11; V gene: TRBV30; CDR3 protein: CAWSATNEQFF; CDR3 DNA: TGTGCCTGGAGTGCGACTAATGAGCAGTTCTTC
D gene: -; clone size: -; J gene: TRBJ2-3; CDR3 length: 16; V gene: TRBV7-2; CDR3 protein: CASSLGIRVRRDTQYF; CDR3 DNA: TGTGCCAGCAGCTTAGGTATCAGAGTAAGGCGAGATACGCAGTATTTT
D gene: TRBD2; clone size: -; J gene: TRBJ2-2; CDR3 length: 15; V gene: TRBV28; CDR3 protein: CASGRSGRGTGELFF; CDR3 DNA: TGTGCCAGCGGGCGCAGCGGGAGAGGCACCGGGGAGCTGTTTTTT
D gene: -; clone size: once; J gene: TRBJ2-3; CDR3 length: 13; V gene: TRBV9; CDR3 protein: CASSVVGTDTQYF; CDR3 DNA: TGTGCCAGCAGCGTAGTCGGCACAGATACGCAGTATTTT
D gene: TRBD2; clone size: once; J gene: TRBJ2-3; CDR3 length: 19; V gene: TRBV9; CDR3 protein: CASSVAPGLAGDGADTQYF; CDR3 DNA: TGTGCCAGCAGCGTAGCCCCGGGACTAGCGGGAGATGGGGCAGATACGCAGTATTTT
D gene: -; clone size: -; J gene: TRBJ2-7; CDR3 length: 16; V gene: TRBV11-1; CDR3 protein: CASSLEGVRYSYEQYF; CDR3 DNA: TGTGCCAGCAGCTTAGAGGGTGTGAGGTACTCCTACGAGCAGTACTTC
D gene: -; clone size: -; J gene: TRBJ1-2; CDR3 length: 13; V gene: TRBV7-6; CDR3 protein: CASSPGLSLGYTF; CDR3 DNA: TGTGCCAGCAGCCCGGGACTCAGTCTGGGCTACACCTTC
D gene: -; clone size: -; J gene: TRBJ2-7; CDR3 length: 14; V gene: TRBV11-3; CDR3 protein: CASSPASRTYEQYF; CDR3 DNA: TGTGCCAGCAGCCCCGCTAGCAGAACCTACGAGCAGTACTTC
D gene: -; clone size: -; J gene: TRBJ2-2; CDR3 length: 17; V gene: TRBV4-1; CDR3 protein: CASSQDLEGTYTGELFF; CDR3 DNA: TGCGCCAGCAGCCAAGATCTAGAAGGAACTTACACCGGGGAGCTGTTTTTT
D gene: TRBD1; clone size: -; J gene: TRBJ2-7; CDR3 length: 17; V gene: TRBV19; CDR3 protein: CASSIDPPGTGIHEQYF; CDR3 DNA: TGTGCCAGTAGTATAGATCCCCCCGGGACAGGGATCCACGAGCAGTACTTC
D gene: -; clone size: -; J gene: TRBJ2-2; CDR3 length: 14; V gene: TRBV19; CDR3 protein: CASSIGLSGGELFF; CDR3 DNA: TGTGCCAGTAGTATTGGGCTTAGCGGCGGGGAGCTGTTTTTT
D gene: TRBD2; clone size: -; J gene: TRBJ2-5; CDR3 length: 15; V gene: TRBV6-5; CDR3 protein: CASSSLGLAEETQYF; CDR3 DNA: TGTGCCAGCAGCTCCTTAGGACTAGCGGAAGAGACCCAGTACTTC
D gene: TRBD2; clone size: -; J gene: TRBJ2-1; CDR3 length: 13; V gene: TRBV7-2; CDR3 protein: CASSSLAGGLQFF; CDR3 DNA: TGTGCCAGCAGCTCATTAGCGGGAGGGCTGCAGTTCTTC
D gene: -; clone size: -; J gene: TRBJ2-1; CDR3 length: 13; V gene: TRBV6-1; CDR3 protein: CASSESLGATPIF; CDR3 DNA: TGTGCCAGCAGTGAATCCTTAGGAGCCACGCCCATCTTC
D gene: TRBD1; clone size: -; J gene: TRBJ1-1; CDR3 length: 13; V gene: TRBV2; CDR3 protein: CASDRGRRTEAFF; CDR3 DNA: TGTGCCAGCGACAGGGGGCGTAGAACTGAAGCTTTCTTT
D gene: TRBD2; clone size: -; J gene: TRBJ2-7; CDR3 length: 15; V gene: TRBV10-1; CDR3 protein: CASSETSASSYEQYF; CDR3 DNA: TGCGCCAGCAGTGAGACTAGCGCGAGCTCCTACGAGCAGTACTTC
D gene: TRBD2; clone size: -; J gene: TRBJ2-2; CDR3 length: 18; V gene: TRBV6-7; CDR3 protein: CASSYETSGSKCTGELFF; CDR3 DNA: TGTGCCAGCAGTTACGAGACTAGCGGGAGTAAGTGCACCGGGGAGCTGTTTTTT
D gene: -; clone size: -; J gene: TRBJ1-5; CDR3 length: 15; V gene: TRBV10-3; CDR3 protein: CAISESTGSNQPQHF; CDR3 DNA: TGTGCCATCAGTGAGTCAACAGGTAGCAATCAGCCCCAGCATTTT
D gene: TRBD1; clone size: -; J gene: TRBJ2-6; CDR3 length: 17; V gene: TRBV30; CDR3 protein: CAWSTTGQGPGANVLTF; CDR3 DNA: TGTGCCTGGAGTACGACGGGACAGGGACCTGGGGCCAACGTCCTGACTTTC
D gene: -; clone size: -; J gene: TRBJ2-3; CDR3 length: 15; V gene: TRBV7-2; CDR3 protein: CASSLMAWSTDTQYF; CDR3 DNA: TGTGCCAGCAGCTTAATGGCCTGGAGCACAGATACGCAGTATTTT